The 26 T cell receptor beta chains listed next were all sequenced from one sample in a study of T cell clusters in autoimmune cytopenias. One tube held mixed TRB-A and TRB-B primer pools for touch-down PCR. TCRdb re-called the multiplex PCR reads, yielding one record per CDR3 amino acid sequence without DNA. This table lists fewer than 10,000 distinct CDR3 sequences. Tens of thousands of genome equivalents of blood DNA were amplified for TRB. Sequencing used peripheral blood. These TCRs come from a human donor with an autoimmune cytopenia or autoimmune hepatitis (not recorded which).

The rearrangement uses TRBV6-1 and TRBJ1-1. Germline CDR1 MNHNS, CDR2 SASEGT. CDR3 length equals 14 residues. CDR3 loop: CASSEVGEGTEAFF.

The chain has TRBV5-5 and TRBJ1-4. CDR1 is SGHKS, CDR2 YYEKEE, per germline (reference sequence). The CDR3 totals 17 residues. The CDR3 spells CASSLRWVGATNEKLFF.

The V gene is TRBV6-2 or TRBV6-3, the J gene TRBJ1-5. The CDR3 sequence is 16 residues long. In germline, CDR1 is MNHEY, CDR2 SVGEGT. The CDR3 loop reads CASSLFGGLGIRAQHF.

The rearrangement uses TRBV20-1 and TRBJ1-3; absent DNA, TCRdb's TRBD1 call cannot be checked. Germline V gene data show CDR1 as DFQATT and CDR2 as SNEGSKA (reference sequence). The CDR3 totals 14 residues. This chain's CDR3 is CSARDSRDGNTIYF.

The chain links TRBV5-4 to TRBJ2-5; as DNA is missing, the TRBD2 call by TCRdb cannot be tested. This CDR3 has 16 residues. Per the germline V gene, CDR1 is SGHNT and CDR2 is YYREEE (reference sequence). The CDR3 loop is CASSRGTSQSQETQYF.

CDR3 amino acids: CASSIGLAGVYEQYF. The chain carries TRBV19 and TRBJ2-7; TCRdb reports TRBD2, a call that lacks DNA to check it against. Germline V gives CDR1 LNHDA, CDR2 SQIVND (reference sequence). The CDR3 loop spans 15 amino acids.

The chain carries TRBV6-2 or TRBV6-3 and TRBJ2-3; TCRdb's D call, TRBD2, is unchecked because there is no DNA. Germline lookup yields CDR1 MNHEY and CDR2 SVGEGT. This CDR3 is 14 amino acids long. The CDR3 loop reads CASTRPGLVDTQYF.

This clonotype ranks as medium-sized in terms of frequency. The V and J genes are TRBV27 and TRBJ2-5; TCRdb gives TRBD2 as the D gene, but with no DNA this cannot be confirmed. Germline values: CDR1 MNHEY, CDR2 SMNVEV (reference sequence). This CDR3 is 16 amino acids long. The CDR3 spells CASSLGSGGYQETQYF.

This clonotype registers medium-sized by frequency. This rearrangement joins TRBV19 to TRBJ2-3. Germline V gene data show CDR1 as LNHDA and CDR2 as SQIVND (reference sequence). This CDR3 has 12 amino acids. The CDR3 region is CASSSATDTQYF.

The chain carries TRBV7-2 and TRBJ2-7. The CDR3 is made up of 13 amino acids. The germline V gene has CDR1 SGHTA and CDR2 FQGNSA. CDR3 sequence: CASSSQDLYEQYF. The full variable domain, completed using reference TRBV7-2 and TRBJ2-7, is GAGVSQSPSNKVTEKGKDVELRCDPISGHTALYWYRQSLGQGLEFLIYFQGNSAPDKSGLPSDRFSAERTGGSVSTLTIQRTQQEDSAVYLCASSSQDLYEQYFGPGTRLTVT.

The chain employs TRBV5-4 and TRBJ2-5; TCRdb's assignment of TRBD1 cannot be checked, as there is no DNA. The germline CDR1 and CDR2 sequences are SGHNT and YYREEE (reference sequence). CDR3 size: 16 residues. The CDR3 here is CASSLKSGQRGKTQYF.

This clonotype ranks as medium-sized in terms of frequency. V gene TRBV19 combines with J gene TRBJ2-2; TCRdb picks TRBD2, but there is no DNA to check that call. The CDR3 sequence is 17 residues long. CDR1 is LNHDA, CDR2 SQIVND, per germline (reference sequence). The CDR3 region is CASSNLADPRLTGELFF.

The CDR3 loop is CSARDWGAGGQGEQYF. V and J are TRBV20-1 and TRBJ2-7; checking the TCRdb D call of TRBD2 is not possible without DNA. There are 16 residues in the CDR3. CDR1 and CDR2 from the germline V gene are DFQATT and SNEGSKA (reference sequence).

By frequency, this clonotype registers medium-sized. V gene TRBV29-1 combines with J gene TRBJ1-1; TCRdb picks TRBD1, but there is no DNA to check that call. This CDR3 contains 14 residues. Germline V gene lookup returns CDR1 SQVTM and CDR2 ANQGSEA. This CDR3 reads CSVLSGTANTEAFF.

CDR3: CASRLGPTEAFF. The chain carries TRBV6-5 and TRBJ1-1; as DNA is missing, the TRBD1 call by TCRdb cannot be tested. This CDR3 is 12 amino acids long. The V gene's germline CDR1 is MNHEY and CDR2 SVGAGI.

J is TRBJ2-1 and V is TRBV7-2; TCRdb calls TRBD2, which cannot be checked without DNA. The germline V gene has CDR1 SGHTA and CDR2 FQGNSA. The CDR3 sequence is 14 residues long. The CDR3 region is CASSYTSGTGEQFF.

The chain employs TRBV30 and TRBJ1-5; without DNA, the TCRdb call of TRBD1 cannot be checked. The V gene's germline CDR1 is GTSNPN and CDR2 SVGIG (reference sequence). The CDR3 covers 14 residues. CDR3 protein: CAWSRGQLNQPQHF. The full variable domain, with the rest looked up from reference TRBV30 and TRBJ1-5, is SQTIHQWPATLVQPVGSPLSLECTVEGTSNPNLYWYRQAAGRGLQLLFYSVGIGQISSEVPQNLSASRPQDRQFILSSKKLLLSDSGFYLCAWSRGQLNQPQHFGDGTRLSIL.

In terms of frequency, this clonotype is medium-sized. This chain connects TRBV19 to TRBJ2-1; TCRdb's D call of TRBD1 is untestable without DNA. From germline, CDR1 is LNHDA and CDR2 SQIVND (reference sequence). The CDR3 covers 13 residues. CDR3 sequence reads: CASSPDSVNEQFF.

This sequence joins TRBV5-1 and TRBJ2-1; the D gene TCRdb calls, TRBD2, cannot be checked with no DNA. Germline lookup yields CDR1 SGHRS and CDR2 YFSETQ. This CDR3 is built from 14 residues. Here the CDR3 reads CASSQWTSRNEQFF.

The chain is built from TRBV4-2 and TRBJ2-3; the TCRdb D gene call, TRBD2, has no DNA to confirm it. Germline CDR1 LGHNA, CDR2 YNFKEQ. The CDR3 sequence is 16 residues long. The chain's CDR3 is CASSQGDYSLTDTQYF.

According to its frequency, this clonotype is medium-sized (0.01 to 0.1%). The CDR3 sequence: CASSTDRRNTIYF. The J gene is TRBJ1-3, the V gene TRBV6-1; TCRdb's D call, TRBD1, is unchecked because there is no DNA. The germline V gene encodes CDR1 MNHNS and CDR2 SASEGT. The CDR3 spans 13 residues.

The chain links TRBV5-4 to TRBJ2-3. The CDR3 has 13 amino acids. CDR1 is SGHNT and CDR2 is YYREEE in the germline V gene (reference sequence). CDR3: CASSLMGEDTQYF.

This clonotype is called medium-sized based on its frequency. J is TRBJ2-1 and V is TRBV15. Germline loops: CDR1 LNHNV, CDR2 YYDKDF (reference sequence). The CDR3 runs 13 residues. The CDR3 reads CATSRDLVYEQFF.

CDR3: CSATAGDSSSYNSPLHF. V and J are TRBV20-1 and TRBJ1-6; TCRdb's D call, TRBD1, is unchecked because there is no DNA. This CDR3 has 17 residues. The germline gives CDR1 DFQATT, CDR2 SNEGSKA (reference sequence).

The genes are TRBV6-1 and TRBJ1-2. This CDR3 spans 13 amino acids. Germline loops: CDR1 MNHNS, CDR2 SASEGT. The CDR3 here is CASSEVPNYGYTF.

Measured by frequency, this clonotype is medium-sized. The CDR3 reads CATHRSSGNTIYF. The V gene is TRBV15, the J gene TRBJ1-3. The CDR3 loop spans 13 amino acids. Germline V gene sequence: CDR1 LNHNV, CDR2 YYDKDF (reference sequence).